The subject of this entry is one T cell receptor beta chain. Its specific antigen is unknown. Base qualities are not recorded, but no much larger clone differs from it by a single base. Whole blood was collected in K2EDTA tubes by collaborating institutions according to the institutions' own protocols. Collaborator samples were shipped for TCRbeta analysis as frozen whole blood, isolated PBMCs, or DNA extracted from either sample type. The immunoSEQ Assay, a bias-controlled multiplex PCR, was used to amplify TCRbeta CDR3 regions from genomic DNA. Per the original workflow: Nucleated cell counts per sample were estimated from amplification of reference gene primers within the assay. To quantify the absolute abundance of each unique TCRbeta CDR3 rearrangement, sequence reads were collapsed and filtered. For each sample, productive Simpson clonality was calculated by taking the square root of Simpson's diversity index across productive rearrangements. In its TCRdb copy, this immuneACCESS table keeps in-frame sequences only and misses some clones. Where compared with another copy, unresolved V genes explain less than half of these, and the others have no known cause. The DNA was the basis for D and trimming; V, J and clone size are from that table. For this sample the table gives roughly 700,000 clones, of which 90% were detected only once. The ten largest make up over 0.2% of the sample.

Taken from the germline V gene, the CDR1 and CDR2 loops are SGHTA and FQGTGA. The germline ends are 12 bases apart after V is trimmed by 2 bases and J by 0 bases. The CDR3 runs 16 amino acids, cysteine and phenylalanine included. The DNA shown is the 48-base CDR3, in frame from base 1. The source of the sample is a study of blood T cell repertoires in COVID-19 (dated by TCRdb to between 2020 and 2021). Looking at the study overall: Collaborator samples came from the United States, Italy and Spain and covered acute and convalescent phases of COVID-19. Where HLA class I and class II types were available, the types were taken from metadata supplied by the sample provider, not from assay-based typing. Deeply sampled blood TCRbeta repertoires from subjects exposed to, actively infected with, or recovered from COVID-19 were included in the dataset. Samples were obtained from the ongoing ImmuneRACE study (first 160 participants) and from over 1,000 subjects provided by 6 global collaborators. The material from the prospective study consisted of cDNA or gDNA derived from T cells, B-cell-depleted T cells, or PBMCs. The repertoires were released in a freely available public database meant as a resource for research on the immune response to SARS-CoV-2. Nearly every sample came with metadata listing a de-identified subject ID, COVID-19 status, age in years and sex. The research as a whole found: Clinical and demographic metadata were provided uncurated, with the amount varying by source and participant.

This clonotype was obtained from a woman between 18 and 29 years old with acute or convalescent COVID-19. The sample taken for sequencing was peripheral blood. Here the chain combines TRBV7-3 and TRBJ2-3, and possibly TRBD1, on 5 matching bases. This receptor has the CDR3 CASSLGPGQSTDTQYF. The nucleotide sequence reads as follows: TGTGCCAGCAGCTTAGGTCCCGGACAAAGCACAGATACGCAGTATTTT.